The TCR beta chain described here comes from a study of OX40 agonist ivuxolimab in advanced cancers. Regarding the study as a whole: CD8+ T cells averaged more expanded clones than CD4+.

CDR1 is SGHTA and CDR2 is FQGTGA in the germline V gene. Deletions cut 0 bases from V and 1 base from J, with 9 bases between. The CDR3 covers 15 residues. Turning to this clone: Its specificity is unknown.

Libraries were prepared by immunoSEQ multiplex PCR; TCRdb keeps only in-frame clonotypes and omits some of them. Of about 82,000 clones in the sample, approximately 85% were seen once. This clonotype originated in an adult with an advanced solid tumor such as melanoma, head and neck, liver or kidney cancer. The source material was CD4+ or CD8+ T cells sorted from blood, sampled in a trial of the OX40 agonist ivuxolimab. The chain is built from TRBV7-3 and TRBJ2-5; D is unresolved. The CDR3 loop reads CASSLTSGSQETQYF. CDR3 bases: TGTGCCAGCAGCTTAACATCAGGTTCCCAAGAGACCCAGTACTTC.